This is a list of T cell receptor beta chains from one sample in a study of T cells in Graves' hyperthyroidism and ophthalmopathy. TCRdb used MiXCR to reprocess the multiplex PCR reads, holding one entry per CDR3 protein. Of more than 500,000 distinct CDR3 sequences detected, about 14% appear once; the ten largest clones hold 14%. Sequencing input: blood. All receptors come from a woman between 40 and 50 years old with Graves' hyperthyroidism. CDR3s include the opening cysteine and the closing phenylalanine or tryptophan.

V gene	J gene	CDR3 protein
TRBV6-1	TRBJ2-1	CASSVSGSVSDEQFF
TRBV20-1	TRBJ2-3	CSASGIPRETSTDTQYF
TRBV19	TRBJ1-5	CASTYRDSTNQPQHF
TRBV24-1	TRBJ1-5	CATSDFDDQPQHF
TRBV3-1	TRBJ1-5	CASSQTGRDQPQHF
TRBV5-1	TRBJ1-1	CASSLAPGQLNTEAFF
TRBV7-2	TRBJ2-1	CASSFYFSGNDEQFF
TRBV12-3/TRBV12-4	TRBJ2-1	CASSRAIIEQFF
TRBV28	TRBJ2-7	CASSFSGGHYEQYF
TRBV7-2	TRBJ1-2	CASSLLGQTYGYTF
TRBV7-2	TRBJ1-6	CASRLWDRKNSPLHF
TRBV9	TRBJ2-7	CASSVASSTSYEQYF
TRBV15	TRBJ1-4	CATSRAPGGTEKLFF
TRBV5-4	TRBJ2-7	CASSLGLAEGTYEQYF
TRBV25-1	TRBJ2-2	CASSGDRLAGDTGELFF
TRBV5-1	TRBJ2-7	CASSTSGTSYEQYF
TRBV28	TRBJ1-2	CASSPRGPNYGYTF
TRBV11-3	TRBJ2-1	CASSATGGTYNEQFF
TRBV12-3/TRBV12-4	TRBJ2-2	CASSLRTVTGELFF
TRBV27	TRBJ2-3	CASTPGWRNTDTQYF
TRBV4-1	TRBJ2-7	CASSQADSGIYEQYF
TRBV15	TRBJ2-5	CTASRDRGFQETQYF
TRBV29-1	TRBJ2-2	CSVDYTGELFF
TRBV9	TRBJ1-6	CASSVGSTDNSPLHF
TRBV27	TRBJ1-4	CASSLFGVSNEKLFF
TRBV7-9	TRBJ2-3	CASSFLVGVLGTDTQYF
TRBV7-2	TRBJ1-1	CASSPPGYAEAFF
TRBV27	TRBJ1-2	CASSLRVGYGYTF
TRBV11-3	TRBJ2-2	CASSSQGAFTGELFF
TRBV4-2	TRBJ2-2	CASSQGASGANTGELFF
TRBV20-1	TRBJ2-1	CSARGLAGGALNEQFF
TRBV4-1	TRBJ2-3	CASSQAGGTVADTQYF
TRBV29-1	TRBJ2-6	CSVTTGYTSGANVLTF
TRBV5-4	TRBJ2-5	CASSATSGTGETQYF
TRBV30	TRBJ1-1	CAWSVLNTEAFF
TRBV30	TRBJ1-5	CAWSGGQGESQPQHF
TRBV6-5	TRBJ2-7	CASSYRASSYEQYF
TRBV5-1	TRBJ2-3	CASNSDREMGDTQYF
TRBV30	TRBJ1-2	CAWRPPDRGAYGYTF
TRBV6-2/TRBV6-3	TRBJ2-3	CASSYNGRAFRDTQYF
TRBV15	TRBJ2-5	CATSRAGGSGETQYF
TRBV7-8	TRBJ1-2	CASSLGVTGIYGYTF
TRBV6-2/TRBV6-3	TRBJ2-1	CASRGRGNNEQFF
TRBV7-2	TRBJ1-2	CASSLAPGSNYGYTF
TRBV6-2/TRBV6-3	TRBJ2-7	CASSTSGWSSYEQYF
TRBV3-1	TRBJ2-3	CASSKGSFTGSDTQYF
TRBV28	TRBJ2-4	CASSLAPPLAKNIQYF